This T cell receptor (beta chain) is drawn from a study of HIV-infected patients and healthy controls. One entry per CDR3 protein, called by TCRdb with MiXCR from the 5' RACE reads. The sample has some 67,000 distinct CDR3 sequences, about a sixth seen once; the top ten hold approximately 5%. V trimming: 6 bases; J trimming: 2 bases; junction bases outside the gene matches: 12. The CDR3 contains 18 residues. This clonotype was seen ten or more times. Specimen: CD4+ T cells from blood. The genes are TRBV12-3 or TRBV12-4 and TRBJ2-3, with 12 bases aligning to TRBD2. This TCR was recovered from a human donor in good health. The CDR3 sequence is CASSWEGLAGGFTDTQYF. For the CDR3, the DNA is TGTGCCAGCAGCTGGGAGGGCCTAGCGGGGGGGTTCACAGATACGCAGTATTTT.